Reported below is one TCR beta chain. The sample comes from a study of T cell responses to AZD1222 COVID-19 vaccine. Overall study: Pooled in the analysis were second doses at about 4 or about 12 weeks.

Assay: immunoSEQ multiplex PCR; the TCRdb copy retains only in-frame clones and omits some. The table records 55,000 to 75,000 clones, more than 70% of them present only once. Trimming removed 7 bases at V and 8 bases at J, with 14 bases between. The germline gives CDR1 SEHNR, CDR2 FQNEAQ (reference sequence). The CDR3 is 12 residues long. Sequenced here: peripheral blood, sampled on day 0 of AZD1222 vaccination. The chain is built from TRBV7-9 and TRBJ1-2; D perhaps matches TRBD1 (6 bases). The receptor's source is an adult in good health. The CDR3 region has the DNA TGTGCCAGCACCGACGGGGGCGACGGCTACACCTTC. Protein sequence: CASTDGGDGYTF.